This TCR beta chain was recorded in a study of T cell responses to AZD1222 COVID-19 vaccine. Overall study findings and caveats: The donor group comprised mostly white British people and more females; the analysis possibly underestimated clonal diversity. Nearly half of unique spike-specific TCRs reportedly avoided B.1.351 and B.1.1.7 mutated regions.

The CDR3 length is 13 residues. V lost 2 bases and J lost 4, with 8 bases in between. Germline assignment: CDR1 MNHEY and CDR2 SMNVEV (reference sequence). In its sample, this clone was seen a few times. The antigen is undetermined. Profiling relied on immunoSEQ multiplex PCR, and the TCRdb table lists in-frame clones only, not all of them. The sample has 84,000 or so clones, approximately 88% seen once; the top ten hold around 17%. The material was peripheral blood, obtained on day 0 of AZD1222 vaccination. The chain has TRBV27 and TRBJ1-2; D is unresolved. The clonotype comes from an adult in good health. The chain's CDR3 is CASSLQRSYGYTF. DNA for the CDR3: TGTGCCAGCAGTTTACAGCGGAGCTATGGCTACACCTTC.